This T cell receptor (beta chain) stems from a study of patients and donors after allogeneic stem cell transplantation. This clonotype was detected only a few times. The germline V and J ends were trimmed by 0 bases and 3 bases, with 15 bases remaining between them. The germline gives CDR1 SGHRS, CDR2 YFSETQ. The CDR3 is 17 amino acids. TCRdb re-called the RT-PCR reads with MiXCR, one entry per CDR3 protein. Altogether some 880,000 distinct CDR3 sequences are present, about a sixth being singletons, with the ten largest covering roughly 6.4%. Sequencing input: blood, either unsorted or a sorted T cell fraction (not recorded which). The TCR comes from a human donor who was either an allogeneic HSCT recipient or a stem cell or donor lymphocyte infusion donor (not recorded which). It is not recorded whose cells these are; they may come from a transplant donor. V is TRBV5-1 and J is TRBJ2-2; D gene unclear. CDR3 residues: CASSLASPRADTGELFF. The CDR3 DNA reads as TGCGCCAGCAGCTTGGCAAGTCCTAGGGCAGACACCGGGGAGCTGTTTTTT.